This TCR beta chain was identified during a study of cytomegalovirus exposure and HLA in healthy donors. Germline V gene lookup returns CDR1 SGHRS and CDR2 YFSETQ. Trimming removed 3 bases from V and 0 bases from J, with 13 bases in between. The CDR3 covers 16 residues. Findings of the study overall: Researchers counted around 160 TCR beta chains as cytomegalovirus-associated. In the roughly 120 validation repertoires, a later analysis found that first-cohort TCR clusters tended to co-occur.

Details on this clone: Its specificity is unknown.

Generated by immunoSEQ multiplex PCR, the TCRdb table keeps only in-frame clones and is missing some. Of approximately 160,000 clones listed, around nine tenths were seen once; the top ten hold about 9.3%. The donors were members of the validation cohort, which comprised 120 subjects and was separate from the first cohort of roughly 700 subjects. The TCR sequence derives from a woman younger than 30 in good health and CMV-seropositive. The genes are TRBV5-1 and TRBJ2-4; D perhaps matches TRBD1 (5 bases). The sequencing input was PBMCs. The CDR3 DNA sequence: TGCGCCAGCAGCTACGACAGCACCCTAGCCAAAAACATTCAGTACTTC. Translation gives CASSYDSTLAKNIQYF.